The TCR delta chain under discussion was sequenced for a study of gamma-delta T cells after stem cell transplantation. The CDR3 length is 17 residues. Trimming removed 1 base from V and 1 base from J; junction bases left unmatched: 11. Germline values: CDR1 GEAIGNYY, CDR2 EKD. About this clone: The protein in TCRdb stems from a much larger clone and differs at residue 7 from this DNA's translation, likely a read error; here the protein is translated from the DNA.

TCRdb reanalysed the RT-PCR reads via CATT. The repertoire holds just over 15,000 delta-chain clones, with roughly 9% as singletons. The chain recombines TRDV2 with TRDJ1; the match to TRDD3 covers 7 bases. Source material: gamma-delta T cells. This clonotype was sampled from a human donor. It is not recorded whose cells these are; they may come from a transplant donor. CDR3 sequence (DNA): TGTGCCTGTGACACTCTACGGGGGGATTTACCCACCGATAAACTCATCTTT. It yields the protein CACDTLRGDLPTDKLIF.